Given below is one T cell receptor beta chain in context. Its specificity is unknown. V lost 7 bases to trimming and J lost 6 bases, with 17 bases between them. This CDR3 contains 14 residues. Germline assignment: CDR1 MNHNY and CDR2 SVGAGI (reference sequence). Treatment defined: about 20 received Ad26.COV2.S at low or high dose, single or two shots; about 5 received placebo; per-sample allocation not given. Day 63 following the first vaccine or placebo injection was when the samples were taken. Cohort 1b enrolled adults aged 18-55 years in Boston. Expressing Wuhan-strain SARS-CoV-2 spike, an Ad26 vector served as the vaccine. The table came from immunoSEQ multiplex PCR; TCRdb's copy has only in-frame clones and leaves some out. The sample contains about 350,000 clones, 70% to 90% of which appear only once. This entry is derived from a study of Ad26.COV2.S vaccination and SARS-CoV-2 variants. Findings and caveats of the study: Spike-specific responses of CD8+ and CD4+ T cells were reported to display substantial breadth after vaccination.

The sequenced sample was peripheral blood, obtained in a trial of Ad26.COV2.S vaccine versus placebo. The chain is built from TRBV6-6 and TRBJ2-3; weak D call: TRBD1 (5 bases). The receptor was isolated from a person between 18 and 60 years old who received the Ad26.COV2.S COVID-19 vaccine or a placebo. In DNA form, the CDR3 reads TGTGCCAGCACTAGGACATCTGGGGCCGATACGCAGTATTTT. Translating it yields CASTRTSGADTQYF.